These 19 T cell receptor beta chains were all obtained from the same sample, sequenced in a study of blood T cell repertoires in COVID-19. The data were produced by immunoSEQ multiplex PCR, yet TCRdb's version contains in-frame clones alone and is incomplete. Among 490,000 or so clones listed, approximately 88% were seen once. The sequenced material came from PBMCs or T cells enriched from blood (not recorded which). These receptors were taken from a woman between 35 and 50 years old who had recovered from COVID-19.

V is TRBV29-1 and J is TRBJ1-1; 10 bases are shared with TRBD1. The CDR3 loop spans 12 amino acids. Germline CDR1 is SQVTM and CDR2 is ANQGSEA. Losses at the gene ends were 7 bases for V and 1 base for J; bases not matched to a gene: 0. CDR3 protein: CSGDRGNTEAFF. The CDR3 bases are TGCAGCGGGGACAGGGGGAACACTGAAGCTTTCTTT.

This chain uses TRBV6-6 with TRBJ1-5, with TRBD1 as a possible D gene (6 bases). Looked up from germline, CDR1 is MNHNY and CDR2 is SVGAGI (reference sequence). This CDR3 region has 13 residues. V lost 5 bases to trimming and J lost 1 base, with 6 bases between them. CDR3 sequence reads: CASSGQSNQPQHF. CDR3 coding DNA: TGTGCCAGCAGTGGACAGAGCAATCAGCCCCAGCATTTT.

This clone has a single count. The chain employs TRBV10-3 and TRBJ1-5; the match to TRBD1 covers 9 bases. The CDR3 consists of 13 residues. V lost 10 bases, J lost 4 bases, and 5 bases stayed unmatched. Germline CDR1 and CDR2: ENHRY and SYGVKD. DNA for the CDR3: TGTGCCACCACGGGACAGGGTAATCAGCCCCAGCATTTT. It codes for CATTGQGNQPQHF.

The CDR3 protein is CAWSEDINQPQHF. For the CDR3, the DNA is TGTGCCTGGAGTGAAGACATAAATCAGCCCCAGCATTTT. The J gene is TRBJ1-5, the V gene TRBV30; no reliable D call. Trimming took 1 base from V and 4 from J, leaving 8 bases between them. Germline-derived CDR1 and CDR2 are GTSNPN and SVGIG (reference sequence). The CDR3 covers 13 residues.

This chain uses TRBV29-1 with TRBJ1-5; TRBD1 might be the D (6 bases). The CDR3 totals 14 residues. Trimming removed 4 bases from V and 4 bases from J, with 14 bases in between. Germline V gene lookup returns CDR1 SQVTM and CDR2 ANQGSEA. CDR3 residues: CSVGAGDANQPQHF. CDR3 DNA sequence: TGCAGCGTTGGTGCAGGGGACGCTAATCAGCCCCAGCATTTT.

The chain joins TRBV6-5 to TRBJ1-5, with D possibly matching TRBD1 (5 bases). Germline V gives CDR1 MNHEY, CDR2 SVGAGI. The CDR3 is made up of 14 amino acids. The V end lost 6 bases, the J end lost 2 bases, and 11 bases lay between the germline ends. The CDR3 sequence: CASRQGVGNQPQHF. In nucleotides, the CDR3 is TGTGCCAGCAGGCAGGGTGTTGGCAATCAGCCCCAGCATTTT.

The chain joins TRBV3-1 (or the pseudogene TRBV3-2) to TRBJ2-3, with TRBD2 matching 12 bases. The germline gives CDR1 LGHDT, CDR2 YNNKEL (reference sequence). Unmatched junction bases numbered 1, after V lost 3 bases and J lost 6 bases. The CDR3 has 14 amino acids. DNA of the CDR3: TGTGCCAGCAGCCATCTAGCGGGAGGGGATACGCAGTATTTT. It specifies CASSHLAGGDTQYF.

The chain has TRBV4-3 and TRBJ1-6, with D unclear. Germline values: CDR1 LGHNA, CDR2 YSLEER. This CDR3 contains 14 residues. With 0 bases removed from V and 7 bases from J, the gap between germline ends came to 7 bases. The CDR3 DNA sequence: TGCGCCAGCAGCCAAGATGAGGGAAATTCACCCCTCCACTTT. It specifies CASSQDEGNSPLHF.

CDR3: CASRPQGSYGYTF. CDR3 sequence (DNA): TGTGCCAGCAGACCCCAGGGGAGCTATGGCTACACCTTC. The rearrangement uses TRBV28 and TRBJ1-2; tentatively, D is TRBD1 (6 bases). CDR1 and CDR2 (germline): MDHEN, SYDVKM. The CDR3 spans 13 residues. Between the trimmed V and J ends, which lost 6 bases and 4 bases, there was a span of 12 bases.

The chain is built from TRBV6-5 and TRBJ1-5; a weak D match, TRBD1 (5 bases). Germline V gene data show CDR1 as MNHEY and CDR2 as SVGAGI. There are 13 residues in the CDR3. V was trimmed by 10 bases and J by 0 bases, leaving 10 bases between them. The CDR3 sequence is CATGGYSNQPQHF. CDR3 in DNA: TGTGCCACGGGGGGTTATAGCAATCAGCCCCAGCATTTT.

The CDR3 sequence is CASSPGRSGEQYF. For the CDR3, the DNA is TGTGCCAGCTCACCAGGGAGGTCGGGAGAGCAGTACTTC. This chain uses TRBV18 with TRBJ2-7, with TRBD2 as a possible D gene (6 bases). This CDR3 is 13 amino acids long. Per the germline V gene, CDR1 is KGHSH and CDR2 is LQKENI. Trimming cost V 2 bases and J 7 bases, with 12 bases left between them.

The chain couples TRBV6-5 to TRBJ1-5, with D uncertain. This CDR3 is 14 amino acids long. Germline-derived CDR1 and CDR2 are MNHEY and SVGAGI. Trimming removed 5 bases from V and 5 bases from J, with 13 bases in between. CDR3: CASSRGFVDQPQHF. The CDR3 DNA follows: TGTGCCAGCAGTAGAGGGTTCGTGGATCAGCCCCAGCATTTT.

The chain recombines TRBV7-2 with TRBJ1-5; TRBD1 might be the D (5 bases). V was trimmed by 3 bases and J by 4 bases, leaving 7 bases between them. The V gene's germline CDR1 is SGHTA and CDR2 FQGNSA. The CDR3 covers 13 residues. This CDR3 reads CASSFQGNQPQHF. The CDR3 bases are TGTGCCAGCAGCTTCCAGGGAAATCAGCCCCAGCATTTT. Full variable domain (missing parts from reference TRBV7-2 and TRBJ1-5): GAGVSQSPSNKVTEKGKDVELRCDPISGHTALYWYRQSLGQGLEFLIYFQGNSAPDKSGLPSDRFSAERTGGSVSTLTIQRTQQEDSAVYLCASSFQGNQPQHFGDGTRLSIL.

V is TRBV28 and J is TRBJ2-6; tentatively, D is TRBD1 (5 bases). The ends were cut back, 2 bases at V and 0 bases at J, with 11 bases in the middle. Looked up from germline, CDR1 is MDHEN and CDR2 is SYDVKM. There are 17 residues in the CDR3. The CDR3 loop reads CASSLQGYNSGANVLTF. The DNA of the CDR3 is TGTGCCAGCAGTTTACAGGGTTACAACTCTGGGGCCAACGTCCTGACTTTC.

The chain couples TRBV4-3 to TRBJ1-2, with a possible D match to TRBD1 (5 bases). Germline values: CDR1 LGHNA, CDR2 YSLEER. The V gene lost 0 bases and the J gene lost 4 bases, with 21 bases spanning the gap. This CDR3 contains 18 residues. Here the CDR3 reads CASSQEAPPGGYGYGYTF. CDR3 coding DNA: TGCGCCAGCAGCCAAGAAGCCCCTCCGGGGGGATATGGCTATGGCTACACCTTC.

The chain links TRBV6-2 or TRBV6-3 to TRBJ2-3, with D tentatively TRBD1 (5 bases). The CDR3 totals 17 residues. V was cut by 6 bases and J by 0 bases, with 19 bases left in between. Germline CDR1 MNHEY, CDR2 SVGEGT. The CDR3 region has the DNA TGTGCCAGCAGCCTGACCTTCAGGGCCTCTAGCACAGATACGCAGTATTTT. Residues: CASSLTFRASSTDTQYF.

V usage is TRBV5-4 and J usage is TRBJ2-7, with D perhaps matching TRBD2 (6 bases). Between the trimmed V and J ends, which lost 4 bases and 7 bases, there was a span of 18 bases. The germline V gene encodes CDR1 SGHNT and CDR2 YYREEE (reference sequence). This CDR3 has 14 residues. CDR3 residues: CASSGDHGGLEQYF. The CDR3 DNA reads as TGTGCCAGCAGCGGGGACCACGGAGGGCTGGAGCAGTACTTC.

This clone was counted a few times. V and J are TRBV5-4 and TRBJ1-2; the D is unclear. This CDR3 has 15 amino acids. Trimming took off 4 bases at V and 1 base at J, with 14 bases between the two ends. Looked up from germline, CDR1 is SGHNT and CDR2 is YYREEE (reference sequence). The CDR3: CASSREAPLNYGYTF. CDR3 coding DNA: TGTGCCAGCAGCCGGGAAGCGCCCCTTAACTATGGCTACACCTTC.

This rearrangement joins TRBV18 to TRBJ1-2; D remains ambiguous. The length of the CDR3 is 14 residues. From germline, CDR1 is KGHSH and CDR2 LQKENI. The ends were cut back, 0 bases at V and 7 bases at J, with 12 bases in the middle. CDR3 nucleotide sequence: TGTGCCAGCTCACCACCAAATCGGTTTTCTGGCTACACCTTC. Its protein product is CASSPPNRFSGYTF.